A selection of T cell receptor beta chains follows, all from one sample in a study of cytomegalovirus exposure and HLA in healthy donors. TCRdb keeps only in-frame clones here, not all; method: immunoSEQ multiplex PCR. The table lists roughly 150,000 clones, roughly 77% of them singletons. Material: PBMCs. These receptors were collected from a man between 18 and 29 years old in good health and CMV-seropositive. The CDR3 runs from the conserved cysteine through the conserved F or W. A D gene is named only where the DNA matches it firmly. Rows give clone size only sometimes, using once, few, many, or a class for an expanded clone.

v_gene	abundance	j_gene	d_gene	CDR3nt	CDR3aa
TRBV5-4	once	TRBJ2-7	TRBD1	TGTGCCAGCAGCTTGGCAGGGGCAGGGGGCTCGTACGAGCAGTACTTC	CASSLAGAGGSYEQYF
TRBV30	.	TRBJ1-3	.	TGTGCCTGGAGTGTTTTACAGGGAAACACCATATATTTT	CAWSVLQGNTIYF
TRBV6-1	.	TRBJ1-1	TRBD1	TGTGCCAGCAGTAGACAGGGGGCTGAAGCTTTCTTT	CASSRQGAEAFF
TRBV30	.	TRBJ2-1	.	TGTGCCTGGAGTGGACAGAAAATTGGAGGGGAGTTTATCAATGAGCAGTTCTTC	CAWSGQKIGGEFINEQFF
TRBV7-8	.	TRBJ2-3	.	TGTGCCAGCAGCTTAGGGCCATTCACAGATACGCAGTATTTT	CASSLGPFTDTQYF
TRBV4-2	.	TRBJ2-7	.	TGTTCCAGCAGCCAAGAGTTCGGGGGTACCTACGAGCAGTACTTC	CSSSQEFGGTYEQYF
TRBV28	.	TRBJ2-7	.	TGTGCCAGCAGGAGTACGGGTTTCCTTTACGAGCAGTACTTC	CASRSTGFLYEQYF
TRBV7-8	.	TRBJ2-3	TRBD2	TGTGCCAGCAGCTTTATAAGCGGGAGCCCTCCCGGAGATACGCAGTATTTT	CASSFISGSPPGDTQYF
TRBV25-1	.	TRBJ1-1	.	TGTGCCAGCAGCGACATACCGAACACTGAAGCTTTCTTT	CASSDIPNTEAFF
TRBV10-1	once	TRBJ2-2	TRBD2	TGCGCCAGCAGTGAACTAGCGGGAGGCACCGGGGAGCTGTTTTTT	CASSELAGGTGELFF
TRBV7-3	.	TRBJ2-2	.	TGTGCCAGCGGCAGCGGGCTTAACACCGGGGAGCTGTTTTTT	CASGSGLNTGELFF
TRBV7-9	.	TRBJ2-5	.	TGTGCCAGCAGCTTCACTCGACAGGGCGGGAGGCAAGAGACCCAGTACTTC	CASSFTRQGGRQETQYF
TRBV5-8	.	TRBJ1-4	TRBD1	TGTGCCAGCAGCCCCGGGGACAGAAATGAAAAACTGTTTTTT	CASSPGDRNEKLFF
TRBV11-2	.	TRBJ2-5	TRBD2	TGTGCCAGCAGCATTAGCGGGAATGCCCAAGAGACCCAGTACTTC	CASSISGNAQETQYF
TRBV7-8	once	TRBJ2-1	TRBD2	TGTGCCAGCAGCTTAGTGTCCCGGGGGGTCGGCAATGAGCAGTTCTTC	CASSLVSRGVGNEQFF
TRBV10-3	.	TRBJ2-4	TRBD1	TGTGCCATCAGTGAGTCGAGTGAGGGGGCGGCCAAAAACATTCAGTACTTC	CAISESSEGAAKNIQYF
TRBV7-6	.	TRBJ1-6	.	TGTGCCAGCAGCTATAGGGGTTCCTATAATTCACCCCTCCACTTT	CASSYRGSYNSPLHF
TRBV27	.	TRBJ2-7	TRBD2	TGTGCCAGCAGTTTATATAGTAGCGGGATCGGCGAGCAGTACTTC	CASSLYSSGIGEQYF
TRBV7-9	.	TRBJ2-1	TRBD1	TGTGCCAGCAGCTCGGGACAGGGGGCCTACAATGAGCAGTTCTTC	CASSSGQGAYNEQFF
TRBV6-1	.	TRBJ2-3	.	TGTGCCAGCAGTCCTCGCGCAGATACGCAGTATTTT	CASSPRADTQYF
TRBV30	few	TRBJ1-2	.	TGTGCCTGGAGTGTACCTGGGCCGGGACGGAGGGCTATGGGCTATGGCTACACCTTC	CAWSVPGPGRRAMGYGYTF
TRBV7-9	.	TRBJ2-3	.	TGTGCCAGCAGCTTTTCGTTCTCGGGGGGCACAGATACGCAGTATTTT	CASSFSFSGGTDTQYF
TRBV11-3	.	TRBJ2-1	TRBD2	TGTGCCAGCAGCTTGGGTCGTAGCGGGAGGGCAATGAATGAGCAGTTCTTC	CASSLGRSGRAMNEQFF
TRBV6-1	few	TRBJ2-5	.	TGTGCCAGCAGAAAGGCAGGGGAAGAGACCCAGTACTTC	CASRKAGEETQYF
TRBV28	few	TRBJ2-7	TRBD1	TGTGCCAGCAGTCCCCAGGGGGTATGGTTCCCCTACGAGCAGTACTTC	CASSPQGVWFPYEQYF
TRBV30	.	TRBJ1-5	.	TGTGCCTGGAGTCCAAATCAGGGGCTGGGCAATCAGCCCCAGCATTTT	CAWSPNQGLGNQPQHF
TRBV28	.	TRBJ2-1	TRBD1	TGTGCCAGCAGTCGGGGACAGGAAGAGGAGCAGTTCTTC	CASSRGQEEEQFF
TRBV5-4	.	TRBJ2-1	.	TGTGCCAGCAGGAAAGTCGGGAGCTCCTACAATGAGCAGTTCTTC	CASRKVGSSYNEQFF